A selection of T cell receptor beta chains follows, all from one sample in a study of identical twins. TCRdb redid the calling of the 5' RACE reads with MiXCR, one entry per CDR3 protein. The sample contains 1.5 million to 2 million distinct CDR3 sequences, about 32% of which appear only once. The sample was cord blood. These receptors all stem from a newborn girl in good health. Both conserved end residues are part of each CDR3. D genes are given only for firm matches. Some rows have no size entry. The others give once, few or many, or a class for an expanded clone.

D: -
size: many
J: TRBJ2-1
V: TRBV11-2
CDR3: CASSPTASEDEQFF
DNA: TGTGCCAGCAGCCCCACAGCTAGCGAGGATGAGCAGTTCTTC

D: TRBD2
size: -
J: TRBJ2-3
V: TRBV27
CDR3: CASGLATPDTQYF
DNA: TGTGCCAGCGGACTAGCGACCCCAGATACGCAGTATTTT

D: TRBD2
size: -
J: TRBJ2-2
V: TRBV20-1
CDR3: CSASGRVIGELFF
DNA: TGCAGTGCTAGCGGGAGGGTAATCGGGGAGCTGTTTTTT

D: TRBD1
size: few
J: TRBJ2-7
V: TRBV5-5
CDR3: CASSLRSLPLVDRVYEQYF
DNA: TGTGCCAGCAGCCTTCGGTCCTTACCCCTGGTGGACAGGGTCTACGAGCAGTACTTC

D: TRBD1
size: -
J: TRBJ1-1
V: TRBV13
CDR3: CASNLYVGQRNTEAFF
DNA: TGTGCCAGCAACCTCTATGTGGGACAGAGGAACACTGAAGCTTTCTTT

D: -
size: few
J: TRBJ1-2
V: TRBV4-1
CDR3: CASSQVILNYGYTF
DNA: TGCGCCAGCAGCCAAGTGATACTAAACTATGGCTACACCTTC

D: -
size: -
J: TRBJ2-5
V: TRBV20-1
CDR3: CSARALQKRETQYF
DNA: TGCAGTGCTAGAGCTTTACAGAAACGGGAGACCCAGTACTTC

D: -
size: -
J: TRBJ1-1
V: TRBV7-2
CDR3: CASSLAIGTGNTEAFF
DNA: TGTGCCAGCAGCTTAGCTATAGGGACGGGGAACACTGAAGCTTTCTTT

D: -
size: -
J: TRBJ1-1
V: TRBV14
CDR3: CASSQTRVMNTEAFF
DNA: TGTGCCAGCAGCCAAACTCGGGTCATGAACACTGAAGCTTTCTTT

D: -
size: few
J: TRBJ2-5
V: TRBV7-8
CDR3: CASSLVLRLVQETQYF
DNA: TGTGCCAGCAGCTTAGTCCTTAGACTAGTCCAAGAGACCCAGTACTTC

D: TRBD2
size: few
J: TRBJ2-1
V: TRBV20-1
CDR3: CSARGPLAGRDNEQFF
DNA: TGCAGTGCTAGAGGCCCACTAGCGGGGAGAGACAATGAGCAGTTCTTC

D: TRBD2
size: few
J: TRBJ2-1
V: TRBV12-3/TRBV12-4
CDR3: CASRQRGAYNEQFF
DNA: TGTGCCAGCAGACAGCGGGGGGCCTACAATGAGCAGTTCTTC

D: TRBD2
size: -
J: TRBJ2-1
V: TRBV29-1
CDR3: CSVAHTSGAQETQFF
DNA: TGCAGCGTTGCCCATACTAGCGGGGCCCAAGAGACCCAGTTCTTC

D: -
size: few
J: TRBJ2-5
V: TRBV25-1
CDR3: CASGLTGYPQETQYF
DNA: TGTGCCAGCGGTCTCACAGGGTACCCCCAAGAGACCCAGTACTTC

D: -
size: few
J: TRBJ2-5
V: TRBV12-3/TRBV12-4
CDR3: CASSTLVNEQYF
DNA: TGTGCCAGCAGTACTCTAGTCAATGAGCAGTACTTC

D: TRBD1
size: -
J: TRBJ2-1
V: TRBV12-3/TRBV12-4
CDR3: CASTRDRAVNEQFF
DNA: TGTGCCAGCACCAGGGACAGGGCTGTAAATGAGCAGTTCTTC

D: -
size: -
J: TRBJ1-2
V: TRBV20-1
CDR3: CSASGTGPLSYTF
DNA: TGCAGTGCTAGCGGAACCGGGCCGTTAAGCTACACCTTC

D: -
size: -
J: TRBJ2-3
V: TRBV20-1
CDR3: CSAAQGGGNTQYF
DNA: TGCAGTGCAGCGCAGGGAGGAGGGAATACGCAGTATTTT

D: TRBD2
size: few
J: TRBJ2-5
V: TRBV20-1
CDR3: CSADPTSGKRETQYF
DNA: TGCAGTGCTGACCCCACTAGCGGGAAGAGAGAGACCCAGTACTTC

D: TRBD1
size: few
J: TRBJ2-3
V: TRBV29-1
CDR3: CSTGQGSTDTQYF
DNA: TGCAGCACCGGACAGGGCAGCACAGATACGCAGTATTTT

D: TRBD2
size: -
J: TRBJ2-7
V: TRBV5-6
CDR3: CASSPLALRYNEQYF
DNA: TGTGCCAGCAGTCCACTAGCGTTGAGGTACAATGAGCAGTACTTC

D: TRBD1
size: -
J: TRBJ2-3
V: TRBV12-3/TRBV12-4
CDR3: CASSSRTGSGDTQYF
DNA: TGTGCCAGCAGTTCGAGGACAGGGAGTGGAGATACGCAGTATTTT

D: TRBD2
size: few
J: TRBJ2-3
V: TRBV29-1
CDR3: CSVETSGRADTQYF
DNA: TGCAGCGTTGAAACTAGCGGGCGGGCAGATACGCAGTATTTT

D: -
size: once
J: TRBJ2-4
V: TRBV6-2/TRBV6-3
CDR3: CASSYPPGKGAKNIQYF
DNA: TGTGCCAGCAGTTATCCCCCCGGGAAGGGGGCCAAAAACATTCAGTACTTC

D: TRBD1
size: once
J: TRBJ2-7
V: TRBV7-9
CDR3: CASSPRDRVFHEQYF
DNA: TGTGCCAGCAGCCCCCGGGACAGGGTGTTCCACGAGCAGTACTTC

D: -
size: few
J: TRBJ1-2
V: TRBV2
CDR3: CASSATEDYGYTF
DNA: TGTGCCAGCAGTGCCACGGAGGACTATGGCTACACCTTC

D: -
size: few
J: TRBJ1-1
V: TRBV20-1
CDR3: CSARSETEAFF
DNA: TGCAGTGCTAGGTCAGAGACTGAAGCTTTCTTT

D: TRBD1
size: -
J: TRBJ1-2
V: TRBV9
CDR3: CASSVSGTGDGYTF
DNA: TGTGCCAGCAGCGTTTCCGGGACAGGGGACGGCTACACCTTC

D: -
size: few
J: TRBJ1-2
V: TRBV27
CDR3: CASRGGTYGYTF
DNA: TGTGCCAGCAGAGGGGGAACCTATGGCTACACCTTC

D: TRBD1
size: -
J: TRBJ2-3
V: TRBV24-1
CDR3: CATSDTDRGHGDTQYF
DNA: TGTGCCACCAGTGACACGGACAGGGGGCATGGAGATACGCAGTATTTT

D: -
size: -
J: TRBJ1-1
V: TRBV29-1
CDR3: CSFGQGRKNTEAFF
DNA: TGCAGCTTTGGCCAGGGACGGAAGAACACTGAAGCTTTCTTT

D: -
size: -
J: TRBJ2-3
V: TRBV12-3/TRBV12-4
CDR3: CASSLRSTRSTDVQYF
DNA: TGTGCCAGCAGTTTGCGGTCTACCCGTAGCACAGATGTGCAGTATTTT

D: TRBD1
size: few
J: TRBJ1-2
V: TRBV29-1
CDR3: CSVEDRVIGYTF
DNA: TGCAGCGTCGAAGACAGGGTGATTGGCTACACCTTC

D: TRBD2
size: -
J: TRBJ2-3
V: TRBV7-7
CDR3: CASSSGGTSGRAADTQYF
DNA: TGTGCTAGCAGCTCCGGCGGGACTAGCGGGAGAGCGGCAGATACGCAGTATTTT

D: TRBD1
size: -
J: TRBJ2-3
V: TRBV29-1
CDR3: CSVAGGADTQYF
DNA: TGCAGCGTTGCAGGGGGTGCAGATACGCAGTATTTT

D: TRBD2
size: few
J: TRBJ2-3
V: TRBV20-1
CDR3: CSAPNSGMGDTQYF
DNA: TGCAGTGCCCCGAATAGCGGGATGGGGGATACGCAGTATTTT

D: -
size: -
J: TRBJ2-3
V: TRBV6-2/TRBV6-3
CDR3: CASSPRLGSTDTQYF
DNA: TGTGCCAGCAGTCCCCGACTAGGTAGCACAGATACGCAGTATTTT

D: TRBD2
size: -
J: TRBJ2-5
V: TRBV28
CDR3: CASSLLGFEASGIQETQYF
DNA: TGTGCCAGCAGTTTATTGGGGTTCGAGGCTAGCGGGATCCAAGAGACCCAGTACTTC

D: -
size: -
J: TRBJ2-2
V: TRBV15
CDR3: CATSSASGELFF
DNA: TGTGCCACCTCTAGCGCGTCCGGGGAGCTGTTTTTT

D: -
size: -
J: TRBJ1-5
V: TRBV29-1
CDR3: CSVAGTASNQPQHF
DNA: TGCAGCGTTGCGGGGACGGCTAGCAATCAGCCCCAGCATTTT

D: -
size: few
J: TRBJ2-5
V: TRBV6-1
CDR3: CASTRREQETQYF
DNA: TGTGCCAGCACTCGGCGAGAACAAGAGACCCAGTACTTC

D: -
size: -
J: TRBJ2-3
V: TRBV7-9
CDR3: CASSPRGLGADTQYF
DNA: TGTGCCAGCAGCCCCCGGGGGCTTGGTGCAGATACGCAGTATTTT

D: -
size: -
J: TRBJ1-2
V: TRBV27
CDR3: CASTEDRRYGYTF
DNA: TGTGCCAGCACAGAGGACCGACGTTATGGCTACACCTTC

D: TRBD2
size: few
J: TRBJ2-1
V: TRBV20-1
CDR3: CSAKSGRRYNEQFF
DNA: TGCAGTGCCAAAAGCGGGAGGAGATACAATGAGCAGTTCTTC

D: -
size: few
J: TRBJ2-2
V: TRBV4-2
CDR3: CASSQEVAGSYTGELFF
DNA: TGTGCCAGCAGCCAAGAGGTGGCGGGGTCATACACCGGGGAGCTGTTTTTT

D: TRBD1
size: -
J: TRBJ2-7
V: TRBV7-2
CDR3: CASNLPDRVGYEQYF
DNA: TGTGCCAGCAACTTGCCGGACAGGGTAGGGTACGAGCAGTACTTC

D: -
size: once
J: TRBJ2-1
V: TRBV4-2
CDR3: CTSSQPPGLFANEQFF
DNA: TGTACCAGCAGCCAACCGCCGGGACTGTTTGCTAATGAGCAGTTCTTC

D: TRBD1
size: few
J: TRBJ1-1
V: TRBV7-9
CDR3: CASSLNEGANTEAFF
DNA: TGTGCCAGCAGCTTAAATGAGGGGGCGAACACTGAAGCTTTCTTT

D: -
size: few
J: TRBJ2-7
V: TRBV5-1
CDR3: CASSLFAGENYEQYF
DNA: TGCGCCAGCAGCTTGTTCGCAGGGGAGAACTACGAGCAGTACTTC

D: -
size: few
J: TRBJ1-1
V: TRBV15
CDR3: CATSRETAPMNTEAFF
DNA: TGTGCCACCAGCAGGGAGACAGCCCCCATGAACACTGAAGCTTTCTTT

D: -
size: -
J: TRBJ2-7
V: TRBV27
CDR3: CASSLRSGLPYEQYF
DNA: TGTGCCAGCAGTTTGCGTAGCGGACTACCCTACGAGCAGTACTTC

D: -
size: many
J: TRBJ1-4
V: TRBV4-2
CDR3: CASSQEQVKEKLFF
DNA: TGTGCCAGCAGCCAAGAACAGGTTAAGGAAAAACTGTTTTTT

D: -
size: few
J: TRBJ2-7
V: TRBV12-3/TRBV12-4
CDR3: CASSTRLAYEQYF
DNA: TGTGCCAGCAGCACCCGACTGGCCTACGAGCAGTACTTC

D: TRBD2
size: -
J: TRBJ2-3
V: TRBV20-1
CDR3: CSARMTSGGTDTQYF
DNA: TGCAGTGCTAGGATGACTAGCGGGGGCACAGATACGCAGTATTTT

D: -
size: -
J: TRBJ2-7
V: TRBV7-2
CDR3: CASSLGLTSKVGEQYF
DNA: TGTGCCAGCAGCTTAGGCCTGACTAGTAAGGTTGGTGAGCAGTACTTC

D: -
size: few
J: TRBJ2-3
V: TRBV12-3/TRBV12-4
CDR3: CASTPLRDPVTDTQYF
DNA: TGTGCCAGCACCCCCTTGAGGGACCCGGTTACAGATACGCAGTATTTT

D: TRBD1
size: -
J: TRBJ2-1
V: TRBV4-1
CDR3: CASKNPTGDSYNEQFF
DNA: TGCGCCAGCAAGAACCCGACAGGGGACTCCTACAATGAGCAGTTCTTC

D: -
size: -
J: TRBJ1-6
V: TRBV20-1
CDR3: CSGYDSPLHF
DNA: TGCAGTGGCTATGATTCACCCCTCCACTTT

D: -
size: -
J: TRBJ2-7
V: TRBV6-2/TRBV6-3
CDR3: CASSYWRVEQYF
DNA: TGTGCCAGCAGTTACTGGAGGGTCGAGCAGTACTTC

D: -
size: few
J: TRBJ1-2
V: TRBV6-4
CDR3: CASSPSAGYGYTF
DNA: TGTGCCAGCAGCCCCAGCGCGGGGTATGGCTACACCTTC